In its sample, the clone carrying this T cell receptor (beta chain) was seen many times. Generation of TCR cDNA used 5'RACE template switching (which added a universal primer site and UMIs). TCRdb fed the 5' RACE reads into MiXCR, producing one record per CDR3 protein. The table lists tens of thousands of distinct CDR3 sequences, roughly a tenth of them singletons, with roughly 12% in the top ten. This CDR3 has 14 residues. V was pared by 2 bases and J by 2 bases, with 7 bases between. Germline V lookup: CDR1 ENHRY, CDR2 SYGVKD. The data were taken from a study of T cells after yellow fever vaccination. Turning to the study itself: Low-cell-number fractions were prepared with SMART-Seq v4 Ultra Low Input. Study-wide results and limits: Clonotypes that responded to the vaccine were almost all undetectable in sorted memory subsets on day 0.

The material sequenced was PBMCs, either bulk or a sorted T-cell subset (CD4+, CD8+, memory, or dextramer-sorted; not recorded which), taken more than 13 days after the first yellow fever vaccination. The sequence came from a man between 18 and 35 years old who received the YFV17D yellow fever vaccine. The chain uses TRBV10-3 and TRBJ1-5; D unresolved. The CDR3 DNA follows: TGTGCCATCAGTGAGGGGGTTCGCAATCAGCCCCAGCATTTT. This encodes CAISEGVRNQPQHF.